This T cell receptor beta chain stems from a study of T cells in localized non-small cell lung cancer. Study-level results: There was an association of higher blood T cell density with longer overall survival. Uninvolved adjacent lung had higher T cell clonality than tumor and all other tissues.

Of note for this clone: What it binds is not known.

Germline V lookup: CDR1 KGHSH, CDR2 LQKENI. This CDR3 spans 14 amino acids. Trimming stripped 0 bases from V and 7 bases from J, with 12 bases between. The table came from immunoSEQ multiplex PCR; TCRdb's copy has only in-frame clones and leaves some out. Found here are some 19,000 clones, about 90% of them singletons; the top ten hold about 4%. This clonotype was obtained from a male donor aged 60 or over with stage I squamous cell lung carcinoma. This chain joins TRBV18 and TRBJ1-1; D possibly corresponds to TRBD1 (6 bases). The starting material was peripheral blood, obtained before any cancer treatment. CDR3 amino acids: CASSPPGGRGEAFF. In DNA, the CDR3 is TGTGCCAGCTCACCACCCGGGGGGCGGGGTGAAGCTTTCTTT.